Sequencing of this T cell receptor (beta chain) was carried out in a study of blood T cell repertoires in COVID-19. Study context: T cells, B-cell-depleted T cells, or PBMCs supplied cDNA or gDNA.

Clones were read by immunoSEQ multiplex PCR, and TCRdb kept only the in-frame ones, dropping some. The sample has more than 85,000 clones; approximately 82% are singletons. V lost 4 bases, J lost 7 bases, and 13 bases lay in between. This CDR3 has 12 residues. Germline loops: CDR1 SQVTM, CDR2 ANQGSEA. The sequenced sample consisted of peripheral blood. V and J are TRBV29-1 and TRBJ1-1, with D possibly TRBD1 on 5 matching bases. The TCR originated in a woman between 55 and 75 years old with acute or convalescent COVID-19. CDR3 sequence reads: CSVARAPDEAFF. CDR3 coding DNA: TGCAGCGTTGCCAGGGCCCCCGATGAAGCTTTCTTT.